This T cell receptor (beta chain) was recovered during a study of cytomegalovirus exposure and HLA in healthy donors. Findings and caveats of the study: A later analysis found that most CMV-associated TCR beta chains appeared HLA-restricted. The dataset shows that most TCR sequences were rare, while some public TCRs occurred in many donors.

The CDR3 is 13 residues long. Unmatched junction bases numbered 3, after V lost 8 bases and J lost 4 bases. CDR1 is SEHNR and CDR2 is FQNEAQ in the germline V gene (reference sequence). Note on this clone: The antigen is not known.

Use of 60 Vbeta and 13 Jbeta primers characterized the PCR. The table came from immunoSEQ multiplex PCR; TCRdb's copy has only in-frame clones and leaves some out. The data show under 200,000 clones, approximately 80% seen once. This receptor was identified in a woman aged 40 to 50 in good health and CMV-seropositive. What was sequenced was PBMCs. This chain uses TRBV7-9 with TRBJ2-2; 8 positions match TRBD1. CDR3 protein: CASQQGGTGELFF. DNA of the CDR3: TGTGCCAGCCAACAGGGGGGCACCGGGGAGCTGTTTTTT.